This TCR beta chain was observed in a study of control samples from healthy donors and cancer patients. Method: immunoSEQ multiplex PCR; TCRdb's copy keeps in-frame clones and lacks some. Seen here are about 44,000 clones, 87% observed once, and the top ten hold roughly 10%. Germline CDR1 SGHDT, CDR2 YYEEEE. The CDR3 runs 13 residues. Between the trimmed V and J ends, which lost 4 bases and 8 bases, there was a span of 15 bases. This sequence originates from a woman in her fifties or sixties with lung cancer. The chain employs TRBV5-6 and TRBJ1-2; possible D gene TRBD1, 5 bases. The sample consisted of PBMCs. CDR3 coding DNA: TGTGCCAGCAGCGTCCGGGGCGAAGGAGGCTACACCTTC. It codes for CASSVRGEGGYTF.